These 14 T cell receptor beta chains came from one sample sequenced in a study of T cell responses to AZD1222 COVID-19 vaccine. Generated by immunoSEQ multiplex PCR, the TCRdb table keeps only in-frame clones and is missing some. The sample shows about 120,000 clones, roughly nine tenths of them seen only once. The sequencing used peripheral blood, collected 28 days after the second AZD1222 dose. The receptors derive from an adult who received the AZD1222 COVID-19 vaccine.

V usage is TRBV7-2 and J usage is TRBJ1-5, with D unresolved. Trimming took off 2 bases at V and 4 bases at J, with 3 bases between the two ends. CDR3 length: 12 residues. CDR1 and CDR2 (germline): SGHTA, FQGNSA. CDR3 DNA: TGTGCCAGCAGCTTATCGAATCAGCCCCAGCATTTT. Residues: CASSLSNQPQHF.

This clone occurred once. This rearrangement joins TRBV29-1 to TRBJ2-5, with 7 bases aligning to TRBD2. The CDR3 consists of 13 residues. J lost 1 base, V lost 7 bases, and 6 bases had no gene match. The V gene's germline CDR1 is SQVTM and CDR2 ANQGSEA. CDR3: CSAMGGTQETQYF. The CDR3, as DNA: TGCAGCGCCATGGGGGGGACCCAAGAGACCCAGTACTTC.

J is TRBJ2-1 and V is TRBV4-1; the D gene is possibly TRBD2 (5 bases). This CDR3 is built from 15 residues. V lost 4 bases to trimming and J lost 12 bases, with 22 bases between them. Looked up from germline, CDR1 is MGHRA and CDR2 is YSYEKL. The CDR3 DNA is TGCGCCAGCAGCCCCCTGGGAGAGGTCCCGGTGGGGCAGTTCTTC. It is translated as CASSPLGEVPVGQFF.

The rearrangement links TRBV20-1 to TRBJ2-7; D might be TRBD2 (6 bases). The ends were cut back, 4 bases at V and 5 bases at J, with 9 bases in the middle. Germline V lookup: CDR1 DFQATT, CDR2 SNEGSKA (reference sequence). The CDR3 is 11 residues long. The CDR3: CSAIPSDEQYF. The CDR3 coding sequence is TGCAGTGCTATCCCTAGCGACGAGCAGTACTTC.

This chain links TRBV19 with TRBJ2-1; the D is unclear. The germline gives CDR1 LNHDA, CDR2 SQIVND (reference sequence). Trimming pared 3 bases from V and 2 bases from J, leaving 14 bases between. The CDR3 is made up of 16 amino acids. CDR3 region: CASSISWRRPYNEQFF. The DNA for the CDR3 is TGTGCCAGTAGTATTAGTTGGCGCCGACCCTACAATGAGCAGTTCTTC.

The CDR3 DNA follows: TGTGCCACCCAGACATCGAGCTCTGGAAACACCATATATTTT. Translating it yields CATQTSSSGNTIYF. The chain uses TRBV19 and TRBJ1-3; no clear D gene. The CDR3 is 14 residues long. The V gene's germline CDR1 is LNHDA and CDR2 SQIVND (reference sequence). Trimming left V 10 bases short and J 0 bases short, with 13 bases between.

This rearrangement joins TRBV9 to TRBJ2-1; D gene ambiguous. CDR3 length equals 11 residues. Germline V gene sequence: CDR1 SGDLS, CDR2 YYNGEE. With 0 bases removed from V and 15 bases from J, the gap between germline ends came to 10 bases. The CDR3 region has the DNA TGTGCCAGCAGCGTAGCCGAGAGGCTGTTCTTC. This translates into CASSVAERLFF.

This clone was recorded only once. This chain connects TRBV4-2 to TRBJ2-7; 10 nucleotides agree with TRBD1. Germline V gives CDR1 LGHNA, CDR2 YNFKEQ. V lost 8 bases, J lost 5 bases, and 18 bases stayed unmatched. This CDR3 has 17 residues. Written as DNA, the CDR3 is TGTGCCAGCGCCGAATCGGTTTGGCGGGACAGGGGCCACGAGCAGTACTTC. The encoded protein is CASAESVWRDRGHEQYF.

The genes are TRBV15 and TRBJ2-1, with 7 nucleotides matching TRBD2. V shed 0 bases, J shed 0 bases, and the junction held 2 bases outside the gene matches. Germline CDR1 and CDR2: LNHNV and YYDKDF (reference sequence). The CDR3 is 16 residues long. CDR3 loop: CATSRDGGSSYNEQFF. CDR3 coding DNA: TGTGCCACCAGCAGAGACGGGGGGAGCTCCTACAATGAGCAGTTCTTC.

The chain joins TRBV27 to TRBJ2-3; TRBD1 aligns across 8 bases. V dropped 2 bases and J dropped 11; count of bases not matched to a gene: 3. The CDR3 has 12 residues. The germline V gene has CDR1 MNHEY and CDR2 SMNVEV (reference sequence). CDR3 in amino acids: CASSLEGTGQYF. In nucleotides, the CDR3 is TGTGCCAGCAGTTTAGAGGGGACAGGGCAGTATTTT.

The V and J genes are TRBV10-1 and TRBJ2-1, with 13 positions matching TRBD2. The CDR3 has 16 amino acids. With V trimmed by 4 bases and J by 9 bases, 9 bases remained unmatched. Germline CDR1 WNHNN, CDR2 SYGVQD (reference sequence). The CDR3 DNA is TGCGCCAGCAGTGGTCAACTAGCGGGAGGGCCTGGTGAGCAGTTCTTC. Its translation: CASSGQLAGGPGEQFF.

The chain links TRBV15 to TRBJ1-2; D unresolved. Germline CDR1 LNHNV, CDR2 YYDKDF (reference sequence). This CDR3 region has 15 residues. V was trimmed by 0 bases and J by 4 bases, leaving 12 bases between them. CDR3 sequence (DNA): TGTGCCACCAGCAGAGACAGAAGCGTGACCTATGGCTACACCTTC. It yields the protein CATSRDRSVTYGYTF.

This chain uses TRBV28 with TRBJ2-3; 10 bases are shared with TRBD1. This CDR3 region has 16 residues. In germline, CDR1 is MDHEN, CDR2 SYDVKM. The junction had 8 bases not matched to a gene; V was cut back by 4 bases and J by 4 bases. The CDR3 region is CASSSPGTGAADTQYF. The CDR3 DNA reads TGTGCCAGCAGTTCCCCCGGGACAGGGGCCGCAGATACGCAGTATTTT.

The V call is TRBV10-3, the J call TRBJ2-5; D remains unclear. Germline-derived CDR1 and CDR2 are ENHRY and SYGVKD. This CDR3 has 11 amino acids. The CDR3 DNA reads TGTGCTGTCAGTTACCAAGAGACCCAGTACTTC. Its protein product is CAVSYQETQYF.